A single sample gave rise to the 28 T cell receptor beta chains below, sequenced in a study of OX40 agonist ivuxolimab in advanced cancers. The assay was immunoSEQ multiplex PCR, and TCRdb's table has in-frame clones only and misses some. The data hold tens of thousands of clones, with around 83% observed a single time. The material was CD4+ or CD8+ T cells sorted from blood, obtained in a trial of the OX40 agonist ivuxolimab. These receptors all stem from an adult with an advanced solid tumor such as melanoma, head and neck, liver or kidney cancer.

This rearrangement joins TRBV28 to TRBJ2-7, with a weak D call TRBD1 (6 bases). The V end was cut by 5 bases, the J end by 6 bases, with 14 bases between. Germline V lookup: CDR1 MDHEN, CDR2 SYDVKM. The CDR3 sequence is 13 residues long. The CDR3 DNA reads as TGTGCCAGCAGTCCCTGCCAGGGGTGCGAGCAGTACTTC. It yields the protein CASSPCQGCEQYF.

This clone showed up just once. Germline and junction disagree at one end, which may indicate a read error. This chain links TRBV10-2 with TRBJ2-3; a possible D gene is TRBD2 (6 bases). Per the germline V gene, CDR1 is WSHSY and CDR2 is SAAADI. CDR3 length: 14 residues. CDR3 amino acids: CASSGGDFTNTQYF. In nucleotides, the CDR3 is TGCGCCAGCAGTGGGGGGGACTTCACAAATACGCAGTATTTT.

In its sample, this clone was seen once. The V gene is TRBV2, the J gene TRBJ2-5; 9 bases agree with TRBD1. The junction had 4 bases not matched to a gene; V was cut back by 7 bases and J by 4 bases. Germline loops: CDR1 SNHLY, CDR2 FYNNEI. The length of the CDR3 is 13 residues. CDR3 protein: CASNPDRGETQYF. CDR3 bases: TGTGCCAGCAACCCGGACAGGGGAGAGACCCAGTACTTC.

V gene TRBV7-9 combines with J gene TRBJ2-1, with 11 nucleotides matching TRBD1. CDR1 is SEHNR and CDR2 is FQNEAQ in the germline V gene (reference sequence). V lost 4 bases, J lost 7 bases, and 6 bases stayed unmatched. CDR3 size: 15 residues. CDR3 nucleotides: TGTGCCAGCAGCTCACCGGGACAGGGGGTAAATGAGCAGTTCTTC. It codes for CASSSPGQGVNEQFF.

J is TRBJ2-2 and V is TRBV5-4; TRBD1 might be the D (5 bases). Trimming removed 2 bases at V and 7 bases at J, with 18 bases between. The germline gives CDR1 SGHNT, CDR2 YYREEE (reference sequence). This CDR3 has 16 amino acids. The chain's CDR3 is CASSLSAPGWGGELFF. The CDR3 DNA follows: TGTGCCAGCAGCTTAAGCGCCCCAGGGTGGGGCGGGGAGCTGTTTTTT. The whole variable domain, filled in from reference TRBV5-4 and TRBJ2-2, reads ETGVTQSPTHLIKTRGQQVTLRCSSQSGHNTVSWYQQALGQGPQFIFQYYREEENGRGNFPPRFSGLQFPNYSSELNVNALELDDSALYLCASSLSAPGWGGELFFGEGSRLTVL.

The chain combines TRBV5-5 with TRBJ2-1; 8 positions agree with TRBD2. This CDR3 is 15 amino acids long. CDR1 is SGHKS, CDR2 YYEKEE, per germline (reference sequence). V shed 0 bases, J shed 9 bases, and the junction held 8 bases outside the gene matches. The CDR3 sequence is CASSLVSGVVGEQFF. CDR3 DNA: TGTGCCAGCAGCTTGGTTAGCGGGGTTGTGGGTGAGCAGTTCTTC.

V usage is TRBV28 and J usage is TRBJ1-2; no clear D gene. CDR3 length: 15 amino acids. Between the trimmed V and J ends, which lost 4 bases and 1 base, there was a span of 13 bases. CDR1 is MDHEN, CDR2 SYDVKM, per germline. CDR3 bases: TGTGCCAGCAGTTCTGGCCTGAACCTTAACTATGGCTACACCTTC. This codes for CASSSGLNLNYGYTF.

A few counts support this clone. V gene TRBV7-6 combines with J gene TRBJ2-5, with D perhaps TRBD1 (5 bases). This CDR3 has 12 residues. V lost 2 bases and J 10 bases, leaving 11 bases between the germline ends. Germline CDR1 SGHVS, CDR2 FNYEAQ. CDR3 region: CASSLPQGSQYF. The DNA for the CDR3 is TGTGCCAGCAGCTTACCCCAGGGAAGCCAGTACTTC. Full variable domain (rest looked up from reference TRBV7-6 and TRBJ2-5): GAGVSQSPRYKVTKRGQDVALRCDPISGHVSLYWYRQALGQGPEFLTYFNYEAQQDKSGLPNDRFSAERPEGSISTLTIQRTEQRDSAMYRCASSLPQGSQYFGPGTRLLVL.

The V call is TRBV6-6, the J call TRBJ2-1; D unresolved. V gave up 6 bases and J gave up 0 bases, with 15 bases separating them. The CDR3 has 16 residues. Looked up from germline, CDR1 is MNHNY and CDR2 is SVGAGI (reference sequence). As DNA, the CDR3 is TGTGCCAGCAGCTACCGATCGACGAGCTCCTACAATGAGCAGTTCTTC. Its translation is CASSYRSTSSYNEQFF.

The J gene is TRBJ2-2, the V gene TRBV10-1; the D gene is possibly TRBD1 (6 bases). Trimming took 4 bases from V and 6 from J, leaving 9 bases between them. The CDR3 consists of 13 residues. Germline-derived CDR1 and CDR2 are WNHNN and SYGVQD (reference sequence). This CDR3 is CASSGTGSGELFF. The CDR3 region has the DNA TGCGCCAGCAGTGGCACAGGGTCCGGGGAGCTGTTTTTT.

The count of this clone is one. This chain links TRBV30 with TRBJ2-1; a weak D match, TRBD2 (7 bases). The CDR3 runs to 15 residues. Germline V gene sequence: CDR1 GTSNPN, CDR2 SVGIG (reference sequence). Trimming stripped 0 bases from V and 2 bases from J, with 11 bases between. The CDR3, as DNA: TGTGCCTGGAGTGTACGGGGGGCAACCTACAATGAGCAGTTCTTC. Amino acid sequence: CAWSVRGATYNEQFF. The variable domain in full, with the rest retrieved from reference TRBV30 and TRBJ2-1, is SQTIHQWPATLVQPVGSPLSLECTVEGTSNPNLYWYRQAAGRGLQLLFYSVGIGQISSEVPQNLSASRPQDRQFILSSKKLLLSDSGFYLCAWSVRGATYNEQFFGPGTRLTVL.

This rearrangement joins TRBV7-2 to TRBJ1-6; D is unclear. The CDR3 runs 14 residues. V lost 3 bases to trimming and J lost 1 base, with 4 bases between them. The germline CDR1 and CDR2 sequences are SGHTA and FQGNSA. The CDR3 DNA is TGTGCCAGCAGCTTGGGTTCCTATAATTCACCCCTCCACTTT. Translation gives CASSLGSYNSPLHF.

CDR3 DNA: TGCGCCAGCTGGACGGCGGGGCAGCCGAACACTGAAGCTTTCTTT. Translation: CASWTAGQPNTEAFF. This chain links TRBV10-2 with TRBJ1-1; D perhaps matches TRBD1 (5 bases). The CDR3 has 15 amino acids. V was clipped by 8 bases and J by 1 base, with 17 bases between them. Per germline, CDR1 WSHSY and CDR2 SAAADI.

The gene calls are TRBV6-1 and TRBJ2-2; D is uncertain. The germline V gene has CDR1 MNHNS and CDR2 SASEGT. The length of the CDR3 is 15 residues. V was trimmed by 7 bases and J by 0 bases, leaving 12 bases between them. CDR3 sequence: CASTKGSANTGELFF. Written as DNA, the CDR3 is TGTGCCAGCACCAAGGGCAGCGCGAACACCGGGGAGCTGTTTTTT.

The chain couples TRBV25-1 to TRBJ2-3; D could derive from TRBD1 or TRBD2 (5 bases each). Trimming left V 1 base short and J 0 bases short, with 5 bases between. Germline V gene data show CDR1 as MGHDK and CDR2 as SYGVNS. CDR3 size: 14 residues. CDR3 DNA: TGTGCCAGCAGTGAATGGGACAGCACAGATACGCAGTATTTT. This sequence encodes CASSEWDSTDTQYF.

This clone has only one observation. The chain uses TRBV10-3 and TRBJ1-2; 8 nucleotides line up with TRBD1. This CDR3 spans 16 amino acids. Germline values: CDR1 ENHRY, CDR2 SYGVKD. The ends lost 0 bases at V and 0 bases at J; junction bases unmatched: 3. CDR3 in amino acids: CAISESRGQANYGYTF. In DNA form, the CDR3 reads TGTGCCATCAGTGAGTCGCGGGGACAGGCTAACTATGGCTACACCTTC.

The V call is TRBV5-1, the J call TRBJ2-7, with D possibly TRBD1 on 6 matching bases. The CDR3 has 13 residues. The ends were cut back, 0 bases at V and 7 bases at J, with 11 bases in the middle. CDR1 SGHRS and CDR2 YFSETQ come from the germline V gene. This chain's CDR3 is CASSLVQGDEQYF. The CDR3 DNA follows: TGCGCCAGCAGCTTGGTACAGGGCGATGAGCAGTACTTC.

This rearrangement joins TRBV10-2 to TRBJ1-4; unclear D gene. The CDR3 runs to 13 residues. In germline, CDR1 is WSHSY, CDR2 SAAADI. The V end was cut by 3 bases, the J end by 5 bases, with 7 bases between. CDR3 in amino acids: CASSDRPNEKLFF. For the CDR3, the DNA is TGCGCCAGCAGTGACAGGCCGAATGAAAAACTGTTTTTT.

This clone was picked up one time. The J gene is TRBJ2-1, the V gene TRBV19; the D gene could be TRBD1 or TRBD2 (5 bases each). CDR1 is LNHDA, CDR2 SQIVND, per germline (reference sequence). This CDR3 contains 14 residues. V dropped 0 bases and J dropped 8 bases, with 11 bases sitting between them. CDR3 bases: TGTGCCAGTAGTATAGACCGGTTGGGGGATGAGCAGTTCTTC. It translates to CASSIDRLGDEQFF.

The rearrangement links TRBV19 to TRBJ2-7, with D maybe TRBD1 (5 bases). CDR3 length: 13 amino acids. Trimming cost V 10 bases and J 3 bases, with 16 bases left between them. The germline CDR1 and CDR2 sequences are LNHDA and SQIVND (reference sequence). Written as DNA, the CDR3 is TGTGCCACTTTAGACAGCAACCTCTACGAGCAGTACTTC. This sequence encodes CATLDSNLYEQYF.

On this clone: At one boundary the junction diverges from the germline segment, which might be a read error. The genes are TRBV4-3 and TRBJ1-2, with D hard to call. CDR3 size: 17 residues. Per germline, CDR1 LGHNA and CDR2 YSLEER. The CDR3 reads CTSSQEVASPISQGYTF. The CDR3 DNA reads as TGCACCAGCAGCCAAGAAGTAGCAAGCCCAATTTCGCAAGGCTACACCTTC.

This rearrangement joins TRBV20-1 to TRBJ1-5; D unclear. Trimming cost V 3 bases and J 11 bases, with 11 bases left between them. Germline V gives CDR1 DFQATT, CDR2 SNEGSKA (reference sequence). This CDR3 is 11 amino acids long. The CDR3 bases are TGCAGTGCTAGCCCCCTGAGGGCCCAGCATTTT. Its translation: CSASPLRAQHF.

The V call is TRBV29-1, the J call TRBJ1-3; no reliable D call. The CDR3 consists of 12 residues. Looked up from germline, CDR1 is SQVTM and CDR2 is ANQGSEA. V was trimmed by 7 bases and J by 0 bases, leaving 7 bases between them. CDR3 residues: CSARISGNTIYF. The CDR3 region has the DNA TGCAGCGCGAGGATCTCTGGAAACACCATATATTTT.

V gene TRBV29-1 combines with J gene TRBJ2-3; a possible D gene is TRBD2 (6 bases). Per the germline V gene, CDR1 is SQVTM and CDR2 is ANQGSEA. Trimming removed 4 bases from V and 4 bases from J, with 15 bases in between. This CDR3 spans 14 amino acids. CDR3 in DNA: TGCAGCGTTGCGAGTGCGCGGGGAGCAGATACGCAGTATTTT. Its translation is CSVASARGADTQYF.

In this sample, this clone turned up a few times. Here the CDR3 DNA reads TGCGCCAGCAGCCAGGACGGGCTCTATAATTCACCCCTCCACTTT. It encodes CASSQDGLYNSPLHF. The chain carries TRBV4-1 and TRBJ1-6, with D hard to call. Germline CDR1 reads MGHRA; CDR2 reads YSYEKL. The CDR3 is 15 residues long. V was trimmed by 3 bases and J by 3 bases, leaving 9 bases between them.

The rearrangement joins TRBV5-4 to TRBJ2-2; D is unclear. V was shortened by 4 bases and J by 4 bases, with 14 bases between the two germline ends. This CDR3 region has 15 residues. Germline CDR1 and CDR2: SGHNT and YYREEE (reference sequence). For the CDR3, the DNA is TGTGCCAGCAGCCCCCGGGCAGGTCTCACCGGGGAGCTGTTTTTT. Protein product: CASSPRAGLTGELFF.

The chain is built from TRBV6-6 and TRBJ2-1; 7 positions agree with TRBD2. The V and J ends lost 8 bases and 8 bases, in that order; junction bases with no gene match: 15. CDR1 is MNHNY, CDR2 SVGAGI, per germline (reference sequence). The CDR3 sequence is 15 residues long. Here the CDR3 reads CASCPLRGRGDEQFF. The CDR3 DNA sequence: TGTGCCAGCTGTCCCCTAAGGGGCCGGGGGGATGAGCAGTTCTTC.

V gene TRBV2 combines with J gene TRBJ2-5; no firm D call. With 5 bases removed from V and 5 bases from J, the gap between germline ends came to 12 bases. The CDR3 extends over 13 amino acids. Looked up from germline, CDR1 is SNHLY and CDR2 is FYNNEI. CDR3 nucleotides: TGTGCCAGCAGTCAGACGTCGTTGGAGACCCAGTACTTC. Protein product: CASSQTSLETQYF.